This T cell receptor beta chain is drawn from a study of T cells and Merkel cell carcinoma outcomes. The J segment lost 5 bases and the V segment lost 6 bases, leaving 7 bases of the junction unmatched. The CDR3 extends over 13 amino acids. Germline values: CDR1 SNHLY, CDR2 FYNNEI. The assay was immunoSEQ multiplex PCR, and TCRdb's table has in-frame clones only and misses some. The profile covers thousands of clones, with 90% appearing a single time and 2.8% taken by the ten largest. Sequencing was done on a sample of tumor tissue from Merkel cell carcinoma. The rearrangement links TRBV2 to TRBJ2-7, with 7 nucleotides matching TRBD1. The receptor comes from a human donor with Merkel cell carcinoma. The CDR3 sequence is CASSKGQGDEQYF. The CDR3 DNA reads as TGTGCCAGCAGCAAGGGGCAGGGGGACGAGCAGTACTTC.